The T cell receptor beta chain described here comes from a study of blood T cell repertoires in COVID-19. Study processing details: Amplification with reference gene primers provided the estimates of nucleated cell counts. The assay was immunoSEQ multiplex PCR, and TCRdb's table has in-frame clones only and misses some. V and J calls and clone size are as listed in that table; D and trimming were resolved from the DNA. Here the sample spans around 210,000 clones, around 80% being singletons. V lost 0 bases and J 11 bases, leaving 16 bases between the germline ends. CDR1 and CDR2 (germline): LNHDA, SQIVND (reference sequence). The CDR3 is made up of 14 amino acids.

The sequenced material came from peripheral blood. V and J are TRBV19 and TRBJ1-1, with D possibly TRBD1 on 6 matching bases. The clonotype comes from a woman in her 70s with acute or convalescent COVID-19. The CDR3 DNA reads as TGTGCCAGTAGTATAGACCCGGACAGAGGGTACGCTTTCTTT. This sequence encodes CASSIDPDRGYAFF.